These 19 T cell receptor beta chains were all obtained from the same sample, sequenced in a study of glioma-infiltrating T cells. Amplification of TCR alpha and beta CDR3 regions from RNA used iRepertoire nested multiplex PCR. TCRdb redid the calling of the multiplex PCR reads with MiXCR, one entry per CDR3 protein. The sample yields 100,000 to 150,000 distinct CDR3 sequences, 23% seen once. Sequenced: glioma tissue, nonneoplastic brain tissue, or PBMCs (not recorded which). The receptors originated from a human donor with low-grade glioma or glioblastoma, undergoing nonglioma brain surgery, or in good health (not recorded which).

The table lists this clonotype with many counts. V and J are TRBV7-2 and TRBJ2-1, with 9 positions matching TRBD1. Trimming removed 2 bases from V and 6 bases from J; junction bases left unmatched: 20. The CDR3 runs to 20 residues. CDR1 and CDR2 (germline): SGHTA, FQGNSA. CDR3 amino acids: CASSLRGQGIGPRPSNEQFF. The CDR3 DNA reads as TGTGCCAGCAGCTTAAGGGGACAGGGAATTGGGCCGAGACCCAGCAATGAGCAGTTCTTC.

This clonotype came up many times. The chain joins TRBV15 to TRBJ2-7; D unclear. Per the germline V gene, CDR1 is LNHNV and CDR2 is YYDKDF (reference sequence). Trimming took off 2 bases at V and 0 bases at J, with 8 bases between the two ends. The CDR3 spans 14 residues. The CDR3 DNA sequence: TGTGCCACCAGCAGATCCCGCAGCTCCTACGAGCAGTACTTC. This gives the protein CATSRSRSSYEQYF.

The sample holds many counts of this clonotype. The V gene is TRBV11-2, the J gene TRBJ2-5; TRBD1 aligns across 10 bases. Trimming took 4 bases from V and 1 from J; bases not matched to a gene: 3. Per the germline V gene, CDR1 is SGHAT and CDR2 is FQNNGV. The CDR3 is made up of 15 amino acids. CDR3 nucleotide sequence: TGTGCCAGCAGCTCCCGGACAGGGGGCCAAGAGACCCAGTACTTC. It is translated as CASSSRTGGQETQYF.

The chain couples TRBV12-3 or TRBV12-4 to TRBJ2-1; 9 positions match TRBD2. This CDR3 is 15 amino acids long. With V trimmed by 1 base and J by 6 bases, 4 bases remained unmatched. This CDR3 is CASSLETSGRNEQFF. DNA for the CDR3: TGTGCCAGCAGTTTAGAGACTAGCGGTCGCAATGAGCAGTTCTTC.

The chain combines TRBV4-3 with TRBJ2-2; D unresolved. The CDR3 has 16 amino acids. Deletions cut 0 bases from V and 4 bases from J, with 12 bases between. Per the germline V gene, CDR1 is LGHNA and CDR2 is YSLEER. CDR3 nucleotides: TGCGCCAGCAGCCAAGATCGTGGGATACCCACCGGGGAGCTGTTTTTT. It encodes CASSQDRGIPTGELFF.

This clonotype was recorded many times. The chain recombines TRBV4-3 with TRBJ2-1; no clear D. V lost 5 bases to trimming and J lost 2 bases, with 19 bases between them. This CDR3 has 17 amino acids. Germline V lookup: CDR1 LGHNA, CDR2 YSLEER. This CDR3 reads CASSIGTENEAYNEQFF. The CDR3 DNA sequence: TGCGCCAGCAGCATCGGAACAGAGAACGAGGCCTACAATGAGCAGTTCTTC.

Comments on this clonotype: Possible read error: a much larger clone is one base away. The chain joins TRBV18 to TRBJ1-1, with 8 nucleotides matching TRBD1. After removal of 2 bases from V and 6 bases from J, the junction contained 5 bases not matched to a gene. The CDR3 runs 14 residues. Germline CDR1 reads KGHSH; CDR2 reads LQKENI. The CDR3 region is CASSPDTGGAEAFF. The CDR3, as DNA: TGTGCCAGCTCACCAGACACAGGGGGGGCTGAAGCTTTCTTT.

V gene TRBV7-2 combines with J gene TRBJ2-5; 10 bases are a match to TRBD2. The CDR3 extends over 16 amino acids. The germline V gene has CDR1 SGHTA and CDR2 FQGNSA. V lost 1 base, J lost 1 base, and 3 bases stayed unmatched. CDR3 in DNA: TGTGCCAGCAGCTTAGATAGCGGGAGGAGCCAAGAGACCCAGTACTTC. Protein product: CASSLDSGRSQETQYF.

The table lists this clonotype with a few counts. The V and J genes are TRBV19 and TRBJ2-1; D may be TRBD1 (6 bases). The V gene lost 3 bases and the J gene lost 5 bases, with 17 bases spanning the gap. Germline CDR1 is LNHDA and CDR2 is SQIVND (reference sequence). The CDR3 covers 16 residues. CDR3 in amino acids: CASSMALQGPHNEQFF. The CDR3 DNA sequence: TGTGCCAGTAGTATGGCCCTACAGGGTCCCCACAATGAGCAGTTCTTC.

Worth noting for this clonotype: This may be a read error: a much more frequent sequence differs by one nucleotide. This sequence joins TRBV12-3 or TRBV12-4 and TRBJ2-1, with 8 nucleotides matching TRBD2. The CDR3 runs 16 residues. J was trimmed by 3 bases and V by 3 bases; bases with no gene match: 7. The CDR3 reads CASSFSGTRGYNEQFF. The DNA of the CDR3 is TGTGCCAGCAGTTTCAGCGGGACTAGAGGCTACAATGAGCAGTTCTTC.

With respect to this clonotype: A much larger clone differs by one base, so this may be a read error. DNA for the CDR3: TGTGCCAGCAGCTTAAGGGGGACAGGGGACTACGAGGAGTACTTC. Encoded protein: CASSLRGTGDYEEYF. This chain joins TRBV7-9 and TRBJ2-7; 10 bases fit TRBD1. Per the germline V gene, CDR1 is SEHNR and CDR2 is FQNEAQ (reference sequence). This CDR3 spans 15 amino acids.

This clonotype was counted only a few times. The chain uses TRBV11-3 and TRBJ2-5, with D possibly called TRBD1 or TRBD2 (6 bases each). The CDR3 has 15 residues. Germline CDR1 and CDR2: SGHNT and YENEEA. V was trimmed by 3 bases and J by 2 bases, leaving 13 bases between them. CDR3 coding DNA: TGTGCCAGCAGCTTGGGCGGGACACAACAAGAGACCCAGTACTTC. The encoded protein is CASSLGGTQQETQYF.

The chain uses TRBV28 and TRBJ2-7, with TRBD2 matching over 9 bases. The ends lost 5 bases at V and 2 bases at J; junction bases unmatched: 10. CDR1 is MDHEN and CDR2 is SYDVKM in the germline V gene. This CDR3 region has 16 residues. CDR3 DNA sequence: TGTGCCAGCAGTCCTACCACGACTAGCGGAACCTACGAGCAGTACTTC. This encodes CASSPTTTSGTYEQYF.

The sample holds many counts of this clonotype. The V gene is TRBV27, the J gene TRBJ2-1; 10 nucleotides align to TRBD2. The CDR3 sequence is 14 residues long. J lost 4 bases, V lost 8 bases, and 5 bases had no gene match. CDR1 and CDR2 (germline): MNHEY, SMNVEV (reference sequence). The CDR3 DNA follows: TGTGCCAGCCAGGGACTAGCGTCTTACAATGAGCAGTTCTTC. Translating it yields CASQGLASYNEQFF.

The sample holds many counts of this clonotype. The V gene is TRBV20-1, the J gene TRBJ2-1; D gene ambiguous. There are 11 residues in the CDR3. Trimming removed 0 bases at V and 9 bases at J, with 6 bases between. The germline gives CDR1 DFQATT, CDR2 SNEGSKA (reference sequence). In nucleotides, the CDR3 is TGCAGTGCTAGAGAGGGTATTGAGCAGTTCTTC. It translates to CSAREGIEQFF.

The V call is TRBV18, the J call TRBJ2-1; 15 bases agree with TRBD2. CDR1 is KGHSH, CDR2 LQKENI, per germline. This CDR3 has 17 residues. Unmatched junction bases numbered 4, after V lost 2 bases and J lost 5 bases. DNA for the CDR3: TGTGCCAGCTCACCAGGACTAGCGGGAGGGACCAACAATGAGCAGTTCTTC. Its translation is CASSPGLAGGTNNEQFF.

This rearrangement joins TRBV18 to TRBJ2-1; D is uncertain. Looked up from germline, CDR1 is KGHSH and CDR2 is LQKENI. The germline V and J ends were trimmed by 3 bases and 4 bases, with 7 bases remaining between them. The CDR3 totals 13 residues. The DNA for the CDR3 is TGTGCCAGCTCACCGGCACAGTACAATGAGCAGTTCTTC. Translating gives CASSPAQYNEQFF.

In its sample, this clonotype was seen a few times. The chain joins TRBV11-3 to TRBJ2-1; 7 nucleotides line up with TRBD2. Germline trimming cut 5 bases from V and 7 bases from J; bases unmatched to any gene: 2. The germline gives CDR1 SGHNT, CDR2 YENEEA. The CDR3 is 12 amino acids. This chain's CDR3 is CASSGEGNEQFF. The CDR3, as DNA: TGTGCCAGCAGCGGGGAGGGTAATGAGCAGTTCTTC.

There are many counts of this clonotype. The chain recombines TRBV6-1 with TRBJ2-5, with D possibly matching TRBD2 (5 bases). CDR3 length: 14 amino acids. Germline assignment: CDR1 MNHNS and CDR2 SASEGT. Trimming shortened V by 4 bases and J by 5 bases, and 14 bases separated the two germline ends. CDR3 protein: CASSGNFGMETQYF. Written as DNA, the CDR3 is TGTGCCAGCAGTGGGAATTTCGGGATGGAGACCCAGTACTTC.